This T cell receptor beta chain was identified in a study of blood T cells in healthy people across ages. Study in general: Through template switching, about one barcoded beta molecule was captured per two T cells, as measured in model experiments.

The study's findings and limits: Long-lived donors carried more naive CD4+ cells and greater diversity than aged donors. The CMV status of each donor remained undetermined, and this could have confounded shifts in expanded clonotypes.

Next came a second PCR, run for roughly 6 to 11 cycles, which used a sample-barcoded 5' primer along with a J-beta primer mix. TCRdb processed the 5' RACE reads anew with MiXCR; each CDR3 protein has one entry. The sample comprises 1.5 million to 2 million distinct CDR3 sequences, about 50% of which are singletons, and over 2% rests with the top ten. The CDR3 loop spans 14 amino acids. V lost 4 bases, J lost 7 bases, and 14 bases lay in between. Germline V gene data show CDR1 as LGHNA and CDR2 as YNFKEQ. This clonotype has more than one count but fewer than ten. Its antigen is undetermined. What was sequenced was blood. The rearrangement links TRBV4-2 to TRBJ2-1; a possible D gene is TRBD1 (6 bases). This TCR came from a woman in her thirties or forties in good health. The CDR3 nucleotides read TGTGCCAGCAGCCCCAGGGGAGAGGGGAATGAGCAGTTCTTC. Protein product: CASSPRGEGNEQFF.